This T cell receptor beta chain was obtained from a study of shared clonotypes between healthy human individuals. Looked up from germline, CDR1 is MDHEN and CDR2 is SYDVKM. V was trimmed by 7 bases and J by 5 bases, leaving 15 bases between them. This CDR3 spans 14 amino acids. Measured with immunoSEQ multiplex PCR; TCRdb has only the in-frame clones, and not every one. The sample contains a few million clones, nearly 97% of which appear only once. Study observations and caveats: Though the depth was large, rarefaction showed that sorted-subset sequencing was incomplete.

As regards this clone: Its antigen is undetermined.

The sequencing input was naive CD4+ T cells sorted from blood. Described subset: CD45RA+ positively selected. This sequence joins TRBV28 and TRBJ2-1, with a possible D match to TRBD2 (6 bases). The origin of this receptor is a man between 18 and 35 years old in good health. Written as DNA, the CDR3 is TGTGCCAGCAAAACGGGAGCTCTAGACAATGAGCAGTTCTTC. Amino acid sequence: CASKTGALDNEQFF.